Below are 9 T cell receptor beta chains sequenced from a single sample in a study of identical twins. TCRdb re-called the 5' RACE reads through MiXCR, storing one row per CDR3 protein. The table lists 1.5 million to 2 million distinct CDR3 sequences, around a third of them singletons. The sample was cord blood. The receptors shown here come from a newborn girl in good health.

The chain combines TRBV14 with TRBJ2-5; D unclear. The V end was cut by 1 base, the J end by 7 bases, with 7 bases between. In germline, CDR1 is SGHDN, CDR2 FVKESK. This CDR3 region has 12 residues. The CDR3 spells CASSQGLATQYF. CDR3 DNA: TGTGCCAGCAGCCAAGGCCTGGCGACCCAGTACTTC.

This clonotype has a handful of counts. This sequence joins TRBV10-3 and TRBJ2-3; D unresolved. The germline V gene has CDR1 ENHRY and CDR2 SYGVKD. The CDR3 runs 13 residues. Between the trimmed V and J ends, which lost 10 bases and 1 base, there was a span of 12 bases. CDR3 in amino acids: CATAGPGTDTQYF. The DNA for the CDR3 is TGTGCCACCGCTGGGCCCGGCACAGATACGCAGTATTTT.

The chain couples TRBV28 to TRBJ2-5; 7 bases are a match to TRBD2. Unmatched junction bases numbered 14, after V lost 7 bases and J lost 0 bases. Germline loops: CDR1 MDHEN, CDR2 SYDVKM. The CDR3 sequence is 17 residues long. Written as DNA, the CDR3 is TGTGCCAGCACCAACTCGCGGGAGTTCCCGGACCAAGAGACCCAGTACTTC. Protein sequence: CASTNSREFPDQETQYF.

This clonotype was seen just once. The chain recombines TRBV10-3 with TRBJ2-3; 7 bases map to TRBD1. The CDR3 is made up of 16 amino acids. Germline values: CDR1 ENHRY, CDR2 SYGVKD. J was trimmed by 0 bases and V by 2 bases; bases with no gene match: 5. The CDR3 DNA is TGTGCCATCAGTGAGCGACAGGGTAGCAGCACAGATACGCAGTATTTT. As protein: CAISERQGSSTDTQYF.

The gene calls are TRBV2 and TRBJ2-3; TRBD2 matches 10 bases. Germline assignment: CDR1 SNHLY and CDR2 FYNNEI. This CDR3 contains 16 residues. The V gene end was trimmed by 6 bases and the J gene end by 3 bases; junction bases not matched to a gene: 9. CDR3 nucleotides: TGTGCCAGCAGCCCGACTAGCGGGCAGAGGACAGATACGCAGTATTTT. Translating gives CASSPTSGQRTDTQYF. The variable domain in full, completed from reference TRBV2 and TRBJ2-3, reads EPEVTQTPSHQVTQMGQEVILRCVPISNHLYFYWYRQILGQKVEFLVSFYNNEISEKSEIFDDQFSVERPDGSNFTLKIRSTKLEDSAMYFCASSPTSGQRTDTQYFGPGTRLTVL.

This sequence joins TRBV7-2 and TRBJ2-2; D remains ambiguous. The CDR3 length is 16 residues. V gave up 1 base and J gave up 4 bases, with 13 bases separating them. Germline V gene lookup returns CDR1 SGHTA and CDR2 FQGNSA. For the CDR3, the DNA is TGTGCCAGCAGCTTAGTTTCTACCCAAACCACCGGGGAGCTGTTTTTT. Translated: CASSLVSTQTTGELFF.

This clonotype has just a few counts. The chain is built from TRBV7-2 and TRBJ2-1, with 7 bases that match TRBD1. Germline values: CDR1 SGHTA, CDR2 FQGNSA. This CDR3 has 14 residues. The V gene end was trimmed by 5 bases and the J gene end by 6 bases; junction bases not matched to a gene: 7. Here the CDR3 DNA reads TGTGCCAGCAGCATTGAACAGGGGAGCAATGAGCAGTTCTTC. Translating it yields CASSIEQGSNEQFF.

The CDR3 sequence is CASNLLGPRGGSYNEQYF. The CDR3, as DNA: TGTGCCAGCAACCTTTTGGGGCCCAGGGGTGGCTCCTACAATGAGCAGTACTTC. The chain couples TRBV11-2 to TRBJ2-5; D is possibly TRBD1 (6 bases). V gave up 7 bases and J gave up 11 bases, with 35 bases separating them. The CDR3 consists of 18 residues. Germline V CDR1 and CDR2: SGHAT, FQNNGV.

This clonotype was observed many times. The rearrangement uses TRBV4-2 and TRBJ2-3, with a possible D match to TRBD2 (5 bases). Trimming removed 3 bases at V and 4 bases at J, with 17 bases between. Per the germline V gene, CDR1 is LGHNA and CDR2 is YNFKEQ. The CDR3 has 16 residues. This chain's CDR3 is CASSQRIGSGSDTQYF. In DNA, the CDR3 is TGTGCCAGCAGCCAGCGGATAGGCAGCGGTTCAGATACGCAGTATTTT.